Following are 17 T cell receptor beta chains from one sample sequenced in a study of cytomegalovirus exposure and HLA in healthy donors. 13 Jbeta primers and 60 Vbeta primers were used for the PCR. The data were produced by immunoSEQ multiplex PCR, yet TCRdb's version contains in-frame clones alone and is incomplete. The sample has approximately 180,000 clones, about 88% seen once; the top ten hold about 0.24%. Material: PBMCs. The receptor set was obtained from a girl under two years old in good health and CMV-seronegative.

This chain connects TRBV7-9 to TRBJ1-1; 8 bases match TRBD1. Trimming at V came to 4 bases and at J to 2 bases, leaving 12 bases not matched to a gene. Germline CDR1 is SEHNR and CDR2 is FQNEAQ (reference sequence). The CDR3 runs 17 residues. CDR3 DNA sequence: TGTGCCAGCAGCTCCCCCCATGTGGACAGGGATAACACTGAAGCTTTCTTT. Translation: CASSSPHVDRDNTEAFF. Together with reference TRBV7-9 and TRBJ1-1, the CDR3 gives the full variable domain: DTGVSQNPRHKITKRGQNVTFRCDPISEHNRLYWYRQTLGQGPEFLTYFQNEAQLEKSRLLSDRFSAERPKGSFSTLEIQRTEQGDSAMYLCASSSPHVDRDNTEAFFGQGTRLTVV.

This clone was picked up a small number of times. This chain uses TRBV2 with TRBJ2-7; D is perhaps TRBD2 (5 bases). The germline gives CDR1 SNHLY, CDR2 FYNNEI. The V end lost 3 bases, the J end lost 6 bases, and 6 bases lay between the germline ends. This CDR3 has 11 amino acids. In DNA form, the CDR3 reads TGTGCCAGCAGTGAGCGGGTCGAGCAGTACTTC. This encodes CASSERVEQYF.

The rearrangement joins TRBV7-9 to TRBJ1-1, with a weak D call TRBD1 (6 bases). Trimming took 4 bases from V and 3 from J, leaving 9 bases between them. The CDR3 has 13 residues. Germline-derived CDR1 and CDR2 are SEHNR and FQNEAQ (reference sequence). CDR3 in amino acids: CASSSGVDTEAFF. The CDR3 DNA follows: TGTGCCAGCAGCTCAGGGGTAGACACTGAAGCTTTCTTT.

The V and J genes are TRBV11-2 and TRBJ2-7; the D gene is possibly TRBD1 (5 bases). CDR1 is SGHAT, CDR2 FQNNGV, per germline. The CDR3 covers 14 residues. Deletions cut 1 base from V and 5 bases from J, with 12 bases between. The CDR3 loop reads CASSLGRARHEQYF. The CDR3 bases are TGTGCCAGCAGCTTAGGCAGGGCCCGGCACGAGCAGTACTTC.

The chain combines TRBV7-9 with TRBJ2-3; 9 bases agree with TRBD2. CDR3 length: 19 residues. Trimming took 4 bases from V and 0 from J; bases not matched to a gene: 14. CDR1 and CDR2 from the germline V gene are SEHNR and FQNEAQ (reference sequence). The CDR3 protein is CASSSGLASPISSTDTQYF. DNA of the CDR3: TGTGCCAGCAGCTCCGGACTAGCGAGCCCTATTTCTAGCACAGATACGCAGTATTTT.

The chain uses TRBV9 and TRBJ1-5, with 9 nucleotides matching TRBD1. V was clipped by 0 bases and J by 2 bases; unmatched bases: 9. The CDR3 covers 18 residues. The germline CDR1 and CDR2 sequences are SGDLS and YYNGEE. The CDR3 region has the DNA TGTGCCAGCAGCGTAGTGGGGGTGGGACAGGGACGCAATCAGCCCCAGCATTTT. Amino acids: CASSVVGVGQGRNQPQHF.

This clone has just one count. The chain combines TRBV9 with TRBJ2-1; 11 bases agree with TRBD2. The germline V gene has CDR1 SGDLS and CDR2 YYNGEE. V shed 0 bases and J 10 bases; nucleotides not matched to a gene: 9. This CDR3 region has 16 residues. CDR3 region: CASSVDVAGGPEEQFF. CDR3 DNA sequence: TGTGCCAGCAGCGTAGACGTAGCGGGAGGGCCGGAGGAGCAGTTCTTC.

The rearrangement uses TRBV4-2 and TRBJ2-1; 7 nucleotides agree with TRBD2. Trimming removed 4 bases from V and 8 bases from J; junction bases left unmatched: 14. In germline, CDR1 is LGHNA, CDR2 YNFKEQ. This CDR3 has 16 residues. This chain's CDR3 is CASSPLTTSPGDEQFF. CDR3 coding DNA: TGTGCCAGCAGCCCCCTAACGACTAGCCCTGGCGATGAGCAGTTCTTC.

V is TRBV18 and J is TRBJ1-2, with a weak D call TRBD1 (5 bases). CDR3 length: 15 residues. Per germline, CDR1 KGHSH and CDR2 LQKENI. The germline V and J ends were trimmed by 0 bases and 4 bases, with 12 bases remaining between them. In DNA, the CDR3 is TGTGCCAGCTCACCACCGTGGAGGGGACCCTATGGCTACACCTTC. It yields the protein CASSPPWRGPYGYTF.

This rearrangement joins TRBV11-3 to TRBJ2-3, with 7 bases matching TRBD1. V lost 1 base to trimming and J lost 2 bases; unmatched junction nucleotides: 3. Per the germline V gene, CDR1 is SGHNT and CDR2 is YENEEA. This CDR3 has 15 amino acids. The DNA of the CDR3 is TGTGCCAGCAGCTTAGGACAGGGCCTCACAGATACGCAGTATTTT. As protein: CASSLGQGLTDTQYF.

The genes are TRBV5-4 and TRBJ2-3; 7 positions match TRBD2. The germline gives CDR1 SGHNT, CDR2 YYREEE (reference sequence). The ends lost 0 bases at V and 2 bases at J; junction bases unmatched: 6. The CDR3 has 16 residues. CDR3 coding DNA: TGTGCCAGCAGCTTGGGGAGAAGCGGGGACACAGATACGCAGTATTTT. This sequence encodes CASSLGRSGDTDTQYF.

The chain combines TRBV7-9 with TRBJ2-1, with 10 positions matching TRBD1. Germline CDR1 reads SEHNR; CDR2 reads FQNEAQ (reference sequence). Trimming at V came to 5 bases and at J to 4 bases, leaving 5 bases not matched to a gene. CDR3 length: 15 residues. CDR3 amino acids: CASSVTGGPYNEQFF. The DNA of the CDR3 is TGTGCCAGCAGCGTGACAGGGGGCCCATACAATGAGCAGTTCTTC.

This chain uses TRBV5-1 with TRBJ1-2; no clear D gene. The germline V gene encodes CDR1 SGHRS and CDR2 YFSETQ. Trimming cost V 1 base and J 7 bases, with 11 bases left between them. The CDR3 runs to 13 residues. The CDR3 region is CASSLRFHSGYTF. The DNA for the CDR3 is TGCGCCAGCAGCTTGCGGTTCCATTCTGGCTACACCTTC. The whole variable domain, filled in from reference TRBV5-1 and TRBJ1-2, reads KAGVTQTPRYLIKTRGQQVTLSCSPISGHRSVSWYQQTPGQGLQFLFEYFSETQRNKGNFPGRFSGRQFSNSRSEMNVSTLELGDSALYLCASSLRFHSGYTFGSGTRLTVV.

CDR3 sequence reads: CASSGGPAGTPYTGELFF. CDR3 bases: TGTGCCAGCAGCGGAGGTCCAGCGGGAACTCCTTACACCGGGGAGCTGTTTTTT. The J gene is TRBJ2-2, the V gene TRBV9, with 7 bases matching TRBD2. This CDR3 region has 18 residues. CDR1 and CDR2 (germline): SGDLS, YYNGEE. Trimming cost V 3 bases and J 3 bases; bases outside gene matches: 14.

The rearrangement links TRBV27 to TRBJ2-7; TRBD1 agrees at 7 bases. Germline values: CDR1 MNHEY, CDR2 SMNVEV (reference sequence). After removal of 6 bases from V and 6 bases from J, the junction contained 8 bases not matched to a gene. The CDR3 consists of 13 residues. The CDR3 DNA follows: TGTGCCAGCAGACAGGGGATGGCCTCCGAGCAGTACTTC. Its protein product is CASRQGMASEQYF.

The chain combines TRBV9 with TRBJ2-7; TRBD2 agrees at 11 bases. V was clipped by 1 base and J by 7 bases; unmatched bases: 4. Germline values: CDR1 SGDLS, CDR2 YYNGEE. CDR3 length: 14 amino acids. The CDR3 protein is CASSVLGTSGEQYF. In DNA form, the CDR3 reads TGTGCCAGCAGCGTACTGGGGACTAGCGGTGAGCAGTACTTC.

This chain joins TRBV19 and TRBJ1-2; D possibly corresponds to TRBD1 (5 bases). The CDR3 covers 15 residues. Trimming took 3 bases from V and 3 from J, leaving 14 bases between them. Per the germline V gene, CDR1 is LNHDA and CDR2 is SQIVND (reference sequence). The CDR3: CASSMTPGFDYGYTF. The CDR3 nucleotides read TGTGCCAGTAGTATGACCCCAGGGTTTGACTATGGCTACACCTTC.